A single sample is the source of the 6 T cell receptor beta chains below, sequenced in a study of T cells after yellow fever vaccination. TCRdb called the 5' RACE reads again in MiXCR, with one record for every CDR3 protein. The table records approximately 580,000 distinct CDR3 sequences, roughly 17% of them present only once. Sequenced material: PBMCs, taken about 5 days after the first yellow fever vaccination. The origin of the receptors is a man younger than 35 who received the YFV17D yellow fever vaccine.

The table lists this clonotype with a few counts. The rearrangement links TRBV7-9 to TRBJ1-1; D remains unclear. Trimming stripped 5 bases from V and 0 bases from J, with 10 bases between. CDR3 size: 14 residues. Germline V CDR1 and CDR2: SEHNR, FQNEAQ (reference sequence). Written as DNA, the CDR3 is TGTGCCAGCAGCCCAGCCAAGTTGAACACTGAAGCTTTCTTT. Encoded protein: CASSPAKLNTEAFF.

The V call is TRBV9, the J call TRBJ2-1; D may match TRBD1 or TRBD2 (5 bases each). The V and J ends lost 2 bases and 0 bases respectively, with 15 bases between them. The CDR3 runs to 17 residues. CDR1 is SGDLS, CDR2 YYNGEE, per germline. CDR3 bases: TGTGCCAGCAGCGTCCGACCGGGACCCCTCTCCTACAATGAGCAGTTCTTC. This encodes CASSVRPGPLSYNEQFF.

J is TRBJ1-1 and V is TRBV6-2 or TRBV6-3; D is possibly TRBD1 (5 bases). The CDR3 loop spans 14 amino acids. CDR1 and CDR2 from the germline V gene are MNHEY and SVGEGT. The ends were cut back, 5 bases at V and 6 bases at J, with 16 bases in the middle. The CDR3: CASSTPGLGAEAFF. In DNA form, the CDR3 reads TGTGCCAGCAGTACACCAGGGTTGGGCGCTGAAGCTTTCTTT.

The V gene is TRBV6-6, the J gene TRBJ1-1; D uncertain. Germline V gene sequence: CDR1 MNHNY, CDR2 SVGAGI (reference sequence). The CDR3 loop spans 12 amino acids. The V end lost 2 bases, the J end lost 7 bases, and 8 bases lay between the germline ends. CDR3: CASSYAIREAFF. For the CDR3, the DNA is TGTGCCAGCAGTTACGCGATCCGTGAAGCTTTCTTT.

This clonotype has ten or more counts. The genes are TRBV7-6 and TRBJ2-2; D perhaps matches TRBD1 (6 bases). Germline lookup yields CDR1 SGHVS and CDR2 FNYEAQ. CDR3 length: 14 residues. With 8 bases removed from V and 7 bases from J, the gap between germline ends came to 17 bases. In DNA, the CDR3 is TGTGCCAGCCGGGACACTCTCAGGGGCGGGGAGCTGTTTTTT. Protein product: CASRDTLRGGELFF. Full variable domain (remainder filled in from reference TRBV7-6 and TRBJ2-2): GAGVSQSPRYKVTKRGQDVALRCDPISGHVSLYWYRQALGQGPEFLTYFNYEAQQDKSGLPNDRFSAERPEGSISTLTIQRTEQRDSAMYRCASRDTLRGGELFFGEGSRLTVL.

This chain links TRBV24-1 with TRBJ2-1; 10 bases line up with TRBD1. The CDR3 is 15 residues long. CDR1 and CDR2 from the germline V gene are KGHDR and SFDVKD. V was clipped by 4 bases and J by 6 bases; unmatched bases: 5. The CDR3 loop reads CATSDQRTGGNEQFF. For the CDR3, the DNA is TGTGCCACCAGTGACCAGAGGACAGGGGGCAATGAGCAGTTCTTC.